This T cell receptor (beta chain) was sequenced during a study of identical twins. Points from the study as a whole: The study found weaker excess twin sharing in beta out-of-frame sequences.

This clonotype has a handful of counts. Its specificity is unknown. This CDR3 comprises 12 residues. Germline-derived CDR1 and CDR2 are LNHNV and YYDKDF (reference sequence). Trimming took off 0 bases at V and 8 bases at J, with 4 bases between the two ends. After template switching added a universal primer site, the resulting cDNA carried unique molecular identifiers. TCRdb ran MiXCR on the 5' RACE reads and lists one entry per CDR3 protein. The sample lists about 340,000 distinct CDR3 sequences, about 12% occurring once. Another study also made use of these data, one on yellow fever vaccine responses in identical twins.

V is TRBV15 and J is TRBJ1-4; D unclear. This sequence originates from a woman in her late teens or twenties in good health. Material: CD8+ T cells sorted from blood. Here the CDR3 DNA reads TGTGCCACCAGCAGAGAAAGAGAAAAACTGTTTTTT. Translation: CATSREREKLFF. The whole variable domain, remainder taken from reference TRBV15 and TRBJ1-4, is DAMVIQNPRYQVTQFGKPVTLSCSQTLNHNVMYWYQQKSSQAPKLLFHYYDKDFNNEADTPDNFQSRRPNTSFCFLDIRSPGLGDTAMYLCATSREREKLFFGSGTQLSVL.